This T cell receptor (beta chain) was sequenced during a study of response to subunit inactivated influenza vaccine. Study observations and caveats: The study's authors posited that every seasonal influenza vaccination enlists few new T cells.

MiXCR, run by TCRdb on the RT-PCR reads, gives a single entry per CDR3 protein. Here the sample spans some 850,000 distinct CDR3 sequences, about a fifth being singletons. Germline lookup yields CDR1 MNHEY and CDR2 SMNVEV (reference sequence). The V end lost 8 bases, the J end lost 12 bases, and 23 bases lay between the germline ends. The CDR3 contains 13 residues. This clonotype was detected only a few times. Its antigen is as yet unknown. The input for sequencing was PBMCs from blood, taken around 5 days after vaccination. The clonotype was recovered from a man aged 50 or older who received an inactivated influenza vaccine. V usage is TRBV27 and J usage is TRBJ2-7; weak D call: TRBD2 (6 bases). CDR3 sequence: CASRDFSPLSWYF. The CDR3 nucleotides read TGTGCCAGCCGGGACTTCTCTCCACTTTCCTGGTACTTC.